Presented here are 20 T cell receptor beta chains from one specimen sequenced in a study of T cell responses to AZD1222 COVID-19 vaccine. Using immunoSEQ multiplex PCR, the repertoire was profiled, and TCRdb retains in-frame clones only, with some absent. This sample has about 150,000 clones, with approximately 90% found just once. The sample here was peripheral blood, taken 28 days after the second AZD1222 dose. The receptor set was obtained from an adult who received the AZD1222 COVID-19 vaccine.

The chain combines TRBV4-2 with TRBJ2-7, with TRBD1 identical over 9 bases. The CDR3 is made up of 15 amino acids. Germline V gene lookup returns CDR1 LGHNA and CDR2 YNFKEQ. V lost 1 base, J lost 2 bases, and 3 bases stayed unmatched. Written as DNA, the CDR3 is TGTGCCAGCAGCCAAGGCACAGGGGGCACCTACGAGCAGTACTTC. Translation: CASSQGTGGTYEQYF.

The V gene is TRBV11-2, the J gene TRBJ2-1; D call uncertain. The V and J ends lost 0 bases and 4 bases respectively, with 1 base between them. Germline CDR1 and CDR2: SGHAT and FQNNGV. The CDR3 consists of 12 residues. Here the CDR3 reads CASSLEYNEQFF. The DNA for the CDR3 is TGTGCCAGCAGCTTAGAGTACAATGAGCAGTTCTTC.

The sample holds one count of this clone. V usage is TRBV29-1 and J usage is TRBJ2-5; 8 nucleotides align to TRBD1. Germline CDR1 SQVTM, CDR2 ANQGSEA. V lost 7 bases to trimming and J lost 4 bases; unmatched junction nucleotides: 11. This CDR3 has 14 amino acids. The CDR3 nucleotides are TGCAGCGCTCCGGGCAGGGGGCTAGGAGAGACCCAGTACTTC. It codes for CSAPGRGLGETQYF.

This chain connects TRBV19 to TRBJ2-7, with TRBD2 matching over 7 bases. In germline, CDR1 is LNHDA, CDR2 SQIVND (reference sequence). V trimming: 0 bases; J trimming: 3 bases; junction bases outside the gene matches: 5. The CDR3 extends over 15 amino acids. The CDR3 region is CASSIEEGGDYEQYF. CDR3 DNA sequence: TGTGCCAGTAGTATAGAAGAGGGAGGGGACTACGAGCAGTACTTC.

A single count supports this clone. The gene calls are TRBV19 and TRBJ1-5, with 7 positions matching TRBD1. The CDR3 contains 15 residues. The V and J ends lost 1 base and 4 bases, in that order; junction bases with no gene match: 4. Germline V gene sequence: CDR1 LNHDA, CDR2 SQIVND (reference sequence). The CDR3 DNA reads TGTGCCAGTAGTATAGGGGGACAGACAAATCAGCCCCAGCATTTT. Its protein is CASSIGGQTNQPQHF.

This clone was seen a few times. The chain is built from TRBV5-1 and TRBJ2-5, with a possible D match to TRBD1 (6 bases). The CDR3 is 14 residues long. The germline V gene has CDR1 SGHRS and CDR2 YFSETQ. Trimming stripped 2 bases from V and 4 bases from J, with 12 bases between. DNA for the CDR3: TGCGCCAGCAGCTTCCAGGGGCTTGGAGAGACCCAGTACTTC. This codes for CASSFQGLGETQYF.

V usage is TRBV10-2 and J usage is TRBJ2-4; D is undetermined. CDR3 length: 10 amino acids. V lost 10 bases and J 8 bases, leaving 9 bases between the germline ends. The germline gives CDR1 WSHSY, CDR2 SAAADI. Here the CDR3 reads CAKKSHIQYF. DNA for the CDR3: TGCGCCAAAAAGAGTCACATTCAGTACTTC.

V and J are TRBV14 and TRBJ2-5, with unresolved D. Per germline, CDR1 SGHDN and CDR2 FVKESK. Between the trimmed V and J ends, which lost 0 bases and 5 bases, there was a span of 13 bases. CDR3 length: 15 residues. The DNA of the CDR3 is TGTGCCAGCAGCCAAGAGTGGCAGAGATCGGAGACCCAGTACTTC. This encodes CASSQEWQRSETQYF.

The chain employs TRBV6-5 and TRBJ1-1, with D possibly being TRBD1 (6 bases). Trimming took off 11 bases at V and 5 bases at J, with 15 bases between the two ends. The CDR3 covers 12 residues. Germline CDR1 is MNHEY and CDR2 is SVGAGI. The CDR3 nucleotides are TGTGCCGTCTGGGGGGGCCTTACTGAAGCTTTCTTT. Translated: CAVWGGLTEAFF.

The chain is built from TRBV12-5 and TRBJ2-7; tentative D call: TRBD2 (6 bases). Germline V CDR1 and CDR2: LGHNT, FRNRAP. The germline V and J ends were trimmed by 5 bases and 6 bases, with 8 bases remaining between them. The CDR3 runs 11 residues. CDR3 sequence reads: CASGDSGEQYF. DNA for the CDR3: TGTGCTAGTGGTGATAGCGGCGAGCAGTACTTC.

This chain joins TRBV3-1 (or the pseudogene TRBV3-2) and TRBJ1-2; D not resolved. Trimming shortened V by 4 bases and J by 7 bases, and 7 bases separated the two germline ends. Per the germline V gene, CDR1 is LGHDT and CDR2 is YNNKEL (reference sequence). The CDR3 loop spans 11 amino acids. The CDR3 DNA reads TGTGCCAGCAGCCTGGCTGGTGGCTACACCTTC. Its protein product is CASSLAGGYTF.

This chain links TRBV2 with TRBJ2-7; D is unclear. Germline V gene data show CDR1 as SNHLY and CDR2 as FYNNEI. The ends were cut back, 5 bases at V and 3 bases at J, with 11 bases in the middle. The CDR3 sequence is 13 residues long. DNA for the CDR3: TGTGCCAGCAGTCCGCCAGAGATCTACGAGCAGTACTTC. As protein: CASSPPEIYEQYF.

The chain recombines TRBV5-1 with TRBJ2-3, with D tentatively TRBD1 or TRBD2 (5 bases each). The CDR3 loop spans 14 amino acids. The germline CDR1 and CDR2 sequences are SGHRS and YFSETQ. Trimming removed 4 bases at V and 9 bases at J, with 18 bases between. The CDR3 loop is CASSEAPGTQTQYF. CDR3 coding DNA: TGCGCCAGCAGCGAAGCACCCGGGACCCAGACGCAGTATTTT.

The chain links TRBV5-1 to TRBJ1-2; no clear D. The CDR3 is 14 amino acids. Trimming took off 3 bases at V and 6 bases at J, with 15 bases between the two ends. Germline values: CDR1 SGHRS, CDR2 YFSETQ. The CDR3 sequence: CASSSLRVADGYTF. Here the CDR3 DNA reads TGCGCCAGCAGCTCCCTTCGGGTAGCGGATGGCTACACCTTC.

The J gene is TRBJ2-5, the V gene TRBV6-5; no definite D call. V was trimmed by 5 bases and J by 9 bases, leaving 10 bases between them. Germline-derived CDR1 and CDR2 are MNHEY and SVGAGI. This CDR3 has 11 residues. As DNA, the CDR3 is TGTGCCAGCAGTCTACTGGGTGCCCAGTACTTC. Translated, it gives CASSLLGAQYF.

V usage is TRBV19 and J usage is TRBJ2-7; D might be TRBD1 (5 bases). This CDR3 region has 12 residues. Germline-derived CDR1 and CDR2 are LNHDA and SQIVND (reference sequence). The ends were cut back, 4 bases at V and 5 bases at J, with 9 bases in the middle. In DNA form, the CDR3 reads TGTGCCAGTAGTACCCTAGGGGACGAGCAGTACTTC. This encodes CASSTLGDEQYF.

The chain combines TRBV2 with TRBJ1-1, with D hard to call. Germline CDR1 reads SNHLY; CDR2 reads FYNNEI. Deletions cut 3 bases from V and 11 bases from J, with 10 bases between. This CDR3 spans 11 amino acids. The CDR3 reads CASSEYRKAFF. As DNA, the CDR3 is TGTGCCAGCAGTGAGTACCGGAAGGCTTTCTTT.

The table lists this clone with a few counts. The chain links TRBV21-1 to TRBJ2-7; the D call TRBD2 from the table was never checked on the DNA. TRBV21-1 is reported as a pseudogene. The CDR3 runs to 12 residues. CDR3 residues: CASSNVSYEQYF. Written as DNA, the CDR3 is TGTGCCAGCAGCAACGTGTCCTACGAGCAGTACTTC.

Only a few counts were recorded for this clone. The V call is TRBV21-1, the J call TRBJ2-1; TRBD2 reflects the table's D call only, with no check against the DNA. TRBV21-1 is deemed a pseudogene. This CDR3 region has 17 residues. CDR3 DNA: TGTGCCAGCAGCCGGCGACTAGCGGGGGACTACTACAATGAGCAGTTCTTC. It encodes CASSRRLAGDYYNEQFF.

The chain combines TRBV19 with TRBJ2-2; unclear D gene. With 7 bases removed from V and 4 bases from J, the gap between germline ends came to 7 bases. The germline V gene encodes CDR1 LNHDA and CDR2 SQIVND (reference sequence). This CDR3 comprises 12 residues. Here the CDR3 reads CASIEFTGELFF. As DNA, the CDR3 is TGTGCCAGTATCGAGTTCACCGGGGAGCTGTTTTTT.